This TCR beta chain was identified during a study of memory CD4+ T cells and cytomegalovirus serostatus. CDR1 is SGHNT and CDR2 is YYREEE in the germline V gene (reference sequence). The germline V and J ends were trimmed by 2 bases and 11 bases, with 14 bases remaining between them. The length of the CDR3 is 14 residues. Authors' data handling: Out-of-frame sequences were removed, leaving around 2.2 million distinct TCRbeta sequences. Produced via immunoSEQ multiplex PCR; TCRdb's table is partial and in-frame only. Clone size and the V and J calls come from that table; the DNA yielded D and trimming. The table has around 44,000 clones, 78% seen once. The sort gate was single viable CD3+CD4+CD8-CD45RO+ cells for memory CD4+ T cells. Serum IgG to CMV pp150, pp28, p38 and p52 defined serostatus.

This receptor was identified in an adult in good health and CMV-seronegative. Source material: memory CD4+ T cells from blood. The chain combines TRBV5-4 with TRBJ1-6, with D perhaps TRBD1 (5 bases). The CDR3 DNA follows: TGTGCCAGCAGCTTCGGGCAGGGAGTTCCACCCCTCCACTTT. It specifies CASSFGQGVPPLHF. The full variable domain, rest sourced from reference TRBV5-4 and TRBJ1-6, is ETGVTQSPTHLIKTRGQQVTLRCSSQSGHNTVSWYQQALGQGPQFIFQYYREEENGRGNFPPRFSGLQFPNYSSELNVNALELDDSALYLCASSFGQGVPPLHFGNGTRLTVT.